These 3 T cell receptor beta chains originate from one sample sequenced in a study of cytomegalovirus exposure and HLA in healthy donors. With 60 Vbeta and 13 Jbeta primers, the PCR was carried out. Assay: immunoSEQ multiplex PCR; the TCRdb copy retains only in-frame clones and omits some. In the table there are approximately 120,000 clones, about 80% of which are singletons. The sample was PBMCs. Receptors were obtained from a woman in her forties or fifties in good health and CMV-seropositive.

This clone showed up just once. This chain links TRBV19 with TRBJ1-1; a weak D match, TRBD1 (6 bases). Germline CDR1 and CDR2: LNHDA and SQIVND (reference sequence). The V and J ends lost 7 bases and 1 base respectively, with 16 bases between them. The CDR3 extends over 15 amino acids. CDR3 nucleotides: TGTGCCAGTACCATGGGGGCACAGGGGAACACTGAAGCTTTCTTT. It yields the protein CASTMGAQGNTEAFF.

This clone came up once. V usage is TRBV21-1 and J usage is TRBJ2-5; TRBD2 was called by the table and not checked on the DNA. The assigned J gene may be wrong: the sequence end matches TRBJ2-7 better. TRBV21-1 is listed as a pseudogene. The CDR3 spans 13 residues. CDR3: CASSTMRIYEQYF. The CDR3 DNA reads TGTGCCAGCAGCACCATGCGTATCTACGAGCAGTACTTC.

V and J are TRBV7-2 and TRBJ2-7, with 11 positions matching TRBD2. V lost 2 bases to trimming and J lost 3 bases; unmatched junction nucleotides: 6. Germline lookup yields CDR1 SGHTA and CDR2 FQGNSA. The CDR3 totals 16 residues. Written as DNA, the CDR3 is TGTGCCAGCAGCTTACGATTAGCGGGAGGGATCTACGAGCAGTACTTC. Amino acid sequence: CASSLRLAGGIYEQYF.